The 6 T cell receptor beta chains given below trace back to one sample, sequenced in a study of blood T cell repertoires in COVID-19. Data came from immunoSEQ multiplex PCR; TCRdb stores just in-frame clones and leaves some out. The sample lists a few hundred thousand clones; roughly 90% were seen once. The source material was PBMCs or T cells enriched from blood (not recorded which). These receptors came from a woman aged 25 to 39 who had been exposed to COVID-19.

The chain has TRBV5-4 and TRBJ2-2; D might be TRBD2 (7 bases). V shed 5 bases and J shed 6 bases, with 20 bases lying between them. CDR3 length: 16 amino acids. Germline V lookup: CDR1 SGHNT, CDR2 YYREEE (reference sequence). The CDR3 DNA follows: TGTGCCAGCAGGCGGGGGCAAGATGAGAGTTCCGGGGAGCTGTTTTTT. Translation gives CASRRGQDESSGELFF. The full variable domain, in which reference TRBV5-4 and TRBJ2-2 provide the parts outside the CDR3, is ETGVTQSPTHLIKTRGQQVTLRCSSQSGHNTVSWYQQALGQGPQFIFQYYREEENGRGNFPPRFSGLQFPNYSSELNVNALELDDSALYLCASRRGQDESSGELFFGEGSRLTVL.

This chain links TRBV25-1 with TRBJ1-2, with 8 nucleotides matching TRBD1. V lost 10 bases to trimming and J lost 6 bases; unmatched junction nucleotides: 7. Germline CDR1 reads MGHDK; CDR2 reads SYGVNS. This CDR3 is built from 12 residues. DNA of the CDR3: TGTGCCACCTGGGACAGGCTAAATGGCTACACCTTC. It specifies CATWDRLNGYTF.

This clone turned up a few times. The chain has TRBV11-1 and TRBJ1-1; D gene unclear. Germline lookup yields CDR1 SGHAT and CDR2 FQDESV (reference sequence). The V end was cut by 5 bases, the J end by 3 bases, with 13 bases between. This CDR3 spans 14 amino acids. CDR3 region: CASSAPPLDTEAFF. Written as DNA, the CDR3 is TGTGCCAGCAGCGCTCCTCCTTTAGACACTGAAGCTTTCTTT.

J is TRBJ1-1 and V is TRBV5-1, with unresolved D. The germline gives CDR1 SGHRS, CDR2 YFSETQ. This CDR3 contains 13 residues. Trimming removed 4 bases at V and 1 base at J, with 8 bases between. The chain's CDR3 is CASSPEGNTEAFF. The CDR3, as DNA: TGCGCCAGCAGCCCTGAGGGGAACACTGAAGCTTTCTTT.

The V call is TRBV5-1, the J call TRBJ1-1; tentative D call: TRBD1 (5 bases). Germline V lookup: CDR1 SGHRS, CDR2 YFSETQ. This CDR3 is built from 14 residues. V lost 3 bases, J lost 3 bases, and 12 bases lay in between. CDR3 sequence (DNA): TGCGCCAGCAGCTCCCTCGGAGGGGACACTGAAGCTTTCTTT. Protein: CASSSLGGDTEAFF. Filled out from reference TRBV5-1 and TRBJ1-1, the complete variable domain reads KAGVTQTPRYLIKTRGQQVTLSCSPISGHRSVSWYQQTPGQGLQFLFEYFSETQRNKGNFPGRFSGRQFSNSRSEMNVSTLELGDSALYLCASSSLGGDTEAFFGQGTRLTVV.

The chain combines TRBV11-2 with TRBJ2-2; the match to TRBD2 covers 10 bases. The CDR3 spans 15 residues. Germline V gene lookup returns CDR1 SGHAT and CDR2 FQNNGV. The V and J ends lost 5 bases and 5 bases, in that order; junction bases with no gene match: 5. CDR3 amino acids: CASSQSGGVTGELFF. CDR3 sequence (DNA): TGTGCCAGCAGCCAAAGCGGGGGGGTTACCGGGGAGCTGTTTTTT.